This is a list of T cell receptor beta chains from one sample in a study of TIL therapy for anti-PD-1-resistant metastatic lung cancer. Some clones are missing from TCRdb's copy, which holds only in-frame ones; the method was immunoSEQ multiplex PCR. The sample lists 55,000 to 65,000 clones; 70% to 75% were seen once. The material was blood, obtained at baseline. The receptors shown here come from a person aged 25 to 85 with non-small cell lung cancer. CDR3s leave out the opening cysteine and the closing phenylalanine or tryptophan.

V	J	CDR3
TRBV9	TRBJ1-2	ASSPDFDGYT
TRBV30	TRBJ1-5	AWSVHETGYQPQH
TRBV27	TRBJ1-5	ASSLGASQPQH
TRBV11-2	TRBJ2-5	ASSPGNLGETQY
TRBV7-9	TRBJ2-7	ASSRPGLEEQY
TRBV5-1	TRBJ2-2	ASSSLPGLAGPGELF
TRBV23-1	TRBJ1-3	ASSQSGTGRQQVCGNTIY
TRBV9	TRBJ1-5	ASSPGQTNQPQH
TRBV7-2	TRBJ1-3	ASSLAKFIAGSGNTIY
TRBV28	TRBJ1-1	ASSLLRQGWNTEAF
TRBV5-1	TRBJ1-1	ASSLDGAATEAF
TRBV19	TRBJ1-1	ASSPHSAGDTEAF
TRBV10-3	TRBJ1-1	AISEGGRMNTEAF
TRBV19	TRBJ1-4	ATLKTGGPEKLF
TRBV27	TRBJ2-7	ASTKYRDAYYEQY
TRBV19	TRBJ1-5	ASSIPGTVNQPQH
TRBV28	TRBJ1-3	ASRATGSSGNTIY
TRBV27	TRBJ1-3	ASSFTGGGNTIY
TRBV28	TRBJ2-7	ASSFPRQGLEQY
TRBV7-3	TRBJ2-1	ASSLSGSSYNEQF
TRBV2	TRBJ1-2	ASSLPPSGYGYT
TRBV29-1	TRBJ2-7	SVVGRGYEQY
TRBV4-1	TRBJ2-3	ASSQEGATSSSTDTQY
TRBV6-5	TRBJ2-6	ASSYPGANVLT
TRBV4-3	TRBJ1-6	ASSQGRRPTLH
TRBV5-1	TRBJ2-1	ASSLMAGPENEQF
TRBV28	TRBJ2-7	ASRKGVSYEQY
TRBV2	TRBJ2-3	ASIGTVISDTQY
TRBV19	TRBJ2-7	ATEQGLEQY
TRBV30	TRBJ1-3	AWSQGSGNTIY
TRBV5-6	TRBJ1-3	ASSLGQSSGNTIY
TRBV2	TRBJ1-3	ASRADFLGNTIY
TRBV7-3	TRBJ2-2	ASSLTLLAGVPGELF
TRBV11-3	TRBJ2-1	ASSLGQGIRGNEQF
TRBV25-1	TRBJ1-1	ASSRNTEAF
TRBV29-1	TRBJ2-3	SGGLAMSTDTQY
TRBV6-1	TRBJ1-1	ATLRQGRAEAF
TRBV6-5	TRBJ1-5	ASSYGSHSNQPQH
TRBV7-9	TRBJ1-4	ASSLDPDSLNEKLF
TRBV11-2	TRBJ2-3	ASSLSLSTDTQY
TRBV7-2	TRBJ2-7	ASSLSRESSYEQY
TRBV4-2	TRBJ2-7	ASSQVGLAGGPSYEQY
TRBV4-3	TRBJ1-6	ASSKGDRNSPLH
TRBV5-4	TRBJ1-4	ASSWRTGGLANEKLF
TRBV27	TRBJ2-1	ASSLSGGLAGEVRSYNEQF
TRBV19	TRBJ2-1	ASRVAGGFEQF
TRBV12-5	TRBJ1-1	ASGLSTEAF
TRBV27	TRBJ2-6	ASSLRQGAPGANVLT
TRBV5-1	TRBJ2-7	ASSLTGSDYEQY
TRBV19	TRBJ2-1	ASSGVSGQGRNEQF
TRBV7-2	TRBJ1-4	ASSLGGWQTNEKLF
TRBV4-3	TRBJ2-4	ASSQTGGQNIQY